Following are 20 T cell receptor beta chains from one sample sequenced in a study of blood T cell repertoires in COVID-19. Produced via immunoSEQ multiplex PCR; TCRdb's table is partial and in-frame only. The sample shows approximately 200,000 clones, about 90% of them seen only once. Sequencing was performed on PBMCs or T cells enriched from blood (not recorded which). The origin of the receptors is a woman between 25 and 40 years old who had been exposed to COVID-19.

This chain links TRBV11-2 with TRBJ1-1; the D is unclear. The CDR3 spans 13 residues. In germline, CDR1 is SGHAT, CDR2 FQNNGV. V lost 0 bases and J 3 bases, leaving 5 bases between the germline ends. DNA for the CDR3: TGTGCCAGCAGCTTAGATCCGGACACTGAAGCTTTCTTT. It specifies CASSLDPDTEAFF.

The chain couples TRBV6-5 to TRBJ1-5; weak D call: TRBD1 (6 bases). This CDR3 region has 14 residues. Trimming took off 5 bases at V and 0 bases at J, with 8 bases between the two ends. The germline V gene has CDR1 MNHEY and CDR2 SVGAGI. The CDR3 loop is CASSRTVSNQPQHF. The DNA for the CDR3 is TGTGCCAGCAGTCGGACAGTTAGCAATCAGCCCCAGCATTTT.

V is TRBV2 and J is TRBJ1-5; no definite D call. The CDR3 totals 12 residues. Deletions cut 4 bases from V and 6 bases from J, with 7 bases between. Looked up from germline, CDR1 is SNHLY and CDR2 is FYNNEI. The CDR3 reads CASSGSGQPQHF. CDR3 DNA sequence: TGTGCCAGCAGTGGGTCCGGTCAGCCCCAGCATTTT. The full variable domain, completed using reference TRBV2 and TRBJ1-5, is EPEVTQTPSHQVTQMGQEVILRCVPISNHLYFYWYRQILGQKVEFLVSFYNNEISEKSEIFDDQFSVERPDGSNFTLKIRSTKLEDSAMYFCASSGSGQPQHFGDGTRLSIL.

The chain employs TRBV28 and TRBJ2-7; TRBD2 is a possible D gene (6 bases). In germline, CDR1 is MDHEN, CDR2 SYDVKM. Deletions cut 6 bases from V and 6 bases from J, with 21 bases between. The CDR3 loop spans 15 amino acids. The CDR3 DNA reads TGTGCCAGCAGCCCACCGTTCGGGAGTCGCCCCGAGCAGTACTTC. Translating it yields CASSPPFGSRPEQYF. Filled out from reference TRBV28 and TRBJ2-7, the complete variable domain reads DVKVTQSSRYLVKRTGEKVFLECVQDMDHENMFWYRQDPGLGLRLIYFSYDVKMKEKGDIPEGYSVSREKKERFSLILESASTNQTSMYLCASSPPFGSRPEQYFGPGTRLTVT.

This clone appeared once. The gene calls are TRBV6-5 and TRBJ2-7; the D gene is possibly TRBD1 (5 bases). CDR1 MNHEY and CDR2 SVGAGI come from the germline V gene. The CDR3 covers 13 residues. V was trimmed by 7 bases and J by 0 bases, leaving 10 bases between them. Here the CDR3 reads CASTRADSYEQYF. Here the CDR3 DNA reads TGTGCCAGCACCAGGGCGGACTCCTACGAGCAGTACTTC.

The J gene is TRBJ2-5, the V gene TRBV7-3; TRBD2 matches at 10 bases. The germline CDR1 and CDR2 sequences are SGHTA and FQGTGA. This CDR3 has 16 amino acids. The J segment lost 5 bases and the V segment lost 5 bases, leaving 11 bases of the junction unmatched. The DNA of the CDR3 is TGTGCCAGCAGCCCCCGGGTAGCGGGAGGTCTGGAGACCCAGTACTTC. Protein sequence: CASSPRVAGGLETQYF.

The V gene is TRBV5-1, the J gene TRBJ1-4; 7 nucleotides align to TRBD1. CDR3 length: 15 amino acids. Germline loops: CDR1 SGHRS, CDR2 YFSETQ. The ends lost 4 bases at V and 4 bases at J; junction bases unmatched: 7. The CDR3 DNA follows: TGCGCCAGCAGCCGACTGGGACAGAATAATGAAAAACTGTTTTTT. Translated, it gives CASSRLGQNNEKLFF.

The chain carries TRBV30 and TRBJ1-1; D is undetermined. The germline gives CDR1 GTSNPN, CDR2 SVGIG (reference sequence). Trimming pared 3 bases from V and 4 bases from J, leaving 15 bases between. The length of the CDR3 is 14 residues. The CDR3 region has the DNA TGTGCCTGGAGACTGGCAGGTTGGATCACTGAAGCTTTCTTT. Translated: CAWRLAGWITEAFF.

The rearrangement uses TRBV5-1 and TRBJ2-3, with D possibly TRBD2 on 6 matching bases. V dropped 4 bases and J dropped 3 bases, with 15 bases sitting between them. In germline, CDR1 is SGHRS, CDR2 YFSETQ. This CDR3 is built from 15 residues. This chain's CDR3 is CASSLGPGRTDTQYF. DNA of the CDR3: TGCGCCAGCAGCCTCGGACCGGGGAGGACAGATACGCAGTATTTT.

The chain joins TRBV5-4 to TRBJ1-1, with a tentative D call TRBD1 (5 bases). With 4 bases removed from V and 1 base from J, the gap between germline ends came to 11 bases. The CDR3 length is 14 residues. Per germline, CDR1 SGHNT and CDR2 YYREEE (reference sequence). Here the CDR3 reads CASSVRQSNTEAFF. CDR3 nucleotides: TGTGCCAGCAGCGTAAGACAGTCGAACACTGAAGCTTTCTTT.

This rearrangement joins TRBV5-1 to TRBJ1-1, with D hard to call. Trimming pared 2 bases from V and 2 bases from J, leaving 10 bases between. Germline loops: CDR1 SGHRS, CDR2 YFSETQ. The CDR3 extends over 14 amino acids. The CDR3 DNA is TGCGCCAGCAGCTTCTTCACTAGAAACACTGAAGCTTTCTTT. Translation gives CASSFFTRNTEAFF.

V usage is TRBV10-1 and J usage is TRBJ2-1; TRBD2 matches at 9 bases. CDR3 length equals 14 residues. V lost 4 bases to trimming and J lost 7 bases; unmatched junction nucleotides: 5. Germline V lookup: CDR1 WNHNN, CDR2 SYGVQD (reference sequence). As DNA, the CDR3 is TGCGCCAGCAGTGGGACTAGCGCCTGGAATGAGCAGTTCTTC. Amino acids: CASSGTSAWNEQFF.

V and J are TRBV3-1 (or the pseudogene TRBV3-2) and TRBJ2-7; the D is unclear. CDR1 is LGHDT and CDR2 is YNNKEL in the germline V gene (reference sequence). Trimming removed 0 bases at V and 1 base at J, with 10 bases between. The CDR3 is 15 amino acids. CDR3 loop: CASSQDEPGSYEQYF. CDR3 nucleotides: TGTGCCAGCAGCCAAGATGAACCAGGATCCTACGAGCAGTACTTC.

V and J are TRBV3-1 (or the pseudogene TRBV3-2) and TRBJ2-7; D perhaps matches TRBD2 (6 bases). This CDR3 has 16 amino acids. The V end lost 1 base, the J end lost 2 bases, and 15 bases lay between the germline ends. Germline lookup yields CDR1 LGHDT and CDR2 YNNKEL (reference sequence). CDR3 DNA sequence: TGTGCCAGCAGCCAAGGCCCGGCTCGGGAGACCTACGAGCAGTACTTC. Encoded protein: CASSQGPARETYEQYF.

The genes are TRBV7-3 and TRBJ2-7; 8 nucleotides match TRBD2. Germline CDR1 SGHTA, CDR2 FQGTGA. The CDR3 is made up of 13 amino acids. V was pared by 2 bases and J by 6 bases, with 3 bases of the junction left unmatched. DNA of the CDR3: TGTGCCAGCAGCTTAGCGGGAGGTACCGAGCAGTACTTC. Protein sequence: CASSLAGGTEQYF.

The rearrangement joins TRBV2 to TRBJ2-7; 8 bases match TRBD2. The germline V gene encodes CDR1 SNHLY and CDR2 FYNNEI. This CDR3 comprises 15 residues. V lost 5 bases to trimming and J lost 4 bases; unmatched junction nucleotides: 10. Here the CDR3 reads CASSPEAGAAYEQYF. The DNA for the CDR3 is TGTGCCAGCAGTCCCGAAGCGGGAGCAGCTTACGAGCAGTACTTC.

The rearrangement links TRBV5-1 to TRBJ2-5; possible D gene TRBD2, 5 bases. The germline CDR1 and CDR2 sequences are SGHRS and YFSETQ. The CDR3 runs to 13 residues. V dropped 7 bases and J dropped 5 bases, with 15 bases sitting between them. Here the CDR3 reads CASQTGFGETQYF. For the CDR3, the DNA is TGCGCCAGCCAGACGGGGTTCGGGGAGACCCAGTACTTC.

The chain combines TRBV6-5 with TRBJ2-7; TRBD2 is a possible D gene (5 bases). Germline V gene data show CDR1 as MNHEY and CDR2 as SVGAGI. The CDR3 covers 14 residues. Trimming cost V 5 bases and J 2 bases, with 13 bases left between them. The CDR3, as DNA: TGTGCCAGCAGTACGGGGAACCCCCCCTACGAGCAGTACTTC. It yields the protein CASSTGNPPYEQYF.

This chain links TRBV11-2 with TRBJ2-1; 8 positions agree with TRBD2. The CDR3 spans 16 residues. J gave up 5 bases and V 6 bases, and 12 bases lay outside the gene matches. Germline CDR1 is SGHAT and CDR2 is FQNNGV. This CDR3 is CASRMIAGPSDNEQFF. The CDR3 coding sequence is TGTGCCAGCAGGATGATAGCGGGACCAAGCGACAATGAGCAGTTCTTC. Using reference TRBV11-2 and TRBJ2-1 for the parts outside the CDR3, the full variable domain is EAGVAQSPRYKIIEKRQSVAFWCNPISGHATLYWYQQILGQGPKLLIQFQNNGVVDDSQLPKDRFSAERLKGVDSTLKIQPAKLEDSAVYLCASRMIAGPSDNEQFFGPGTRLTVL.

This sequence joins TRBV7-6 and TRBJ1-1; 8 nucleotides line up with TRBD1. Per germline, CDR1 SGHVS and CDR2 FNYEAQ. The CDR3 is 15 amino acids. Germline trimming cut 2 bases from V and 1 base from J; bases unmatched to any gene: 3. CDR3 region: CASSLTTGGNTEAFF. Here the CDR3 DNA reads TGTGCCAGCAGCTTAACTACAGGGGGGAACACTGAAGCTTTCTTT.